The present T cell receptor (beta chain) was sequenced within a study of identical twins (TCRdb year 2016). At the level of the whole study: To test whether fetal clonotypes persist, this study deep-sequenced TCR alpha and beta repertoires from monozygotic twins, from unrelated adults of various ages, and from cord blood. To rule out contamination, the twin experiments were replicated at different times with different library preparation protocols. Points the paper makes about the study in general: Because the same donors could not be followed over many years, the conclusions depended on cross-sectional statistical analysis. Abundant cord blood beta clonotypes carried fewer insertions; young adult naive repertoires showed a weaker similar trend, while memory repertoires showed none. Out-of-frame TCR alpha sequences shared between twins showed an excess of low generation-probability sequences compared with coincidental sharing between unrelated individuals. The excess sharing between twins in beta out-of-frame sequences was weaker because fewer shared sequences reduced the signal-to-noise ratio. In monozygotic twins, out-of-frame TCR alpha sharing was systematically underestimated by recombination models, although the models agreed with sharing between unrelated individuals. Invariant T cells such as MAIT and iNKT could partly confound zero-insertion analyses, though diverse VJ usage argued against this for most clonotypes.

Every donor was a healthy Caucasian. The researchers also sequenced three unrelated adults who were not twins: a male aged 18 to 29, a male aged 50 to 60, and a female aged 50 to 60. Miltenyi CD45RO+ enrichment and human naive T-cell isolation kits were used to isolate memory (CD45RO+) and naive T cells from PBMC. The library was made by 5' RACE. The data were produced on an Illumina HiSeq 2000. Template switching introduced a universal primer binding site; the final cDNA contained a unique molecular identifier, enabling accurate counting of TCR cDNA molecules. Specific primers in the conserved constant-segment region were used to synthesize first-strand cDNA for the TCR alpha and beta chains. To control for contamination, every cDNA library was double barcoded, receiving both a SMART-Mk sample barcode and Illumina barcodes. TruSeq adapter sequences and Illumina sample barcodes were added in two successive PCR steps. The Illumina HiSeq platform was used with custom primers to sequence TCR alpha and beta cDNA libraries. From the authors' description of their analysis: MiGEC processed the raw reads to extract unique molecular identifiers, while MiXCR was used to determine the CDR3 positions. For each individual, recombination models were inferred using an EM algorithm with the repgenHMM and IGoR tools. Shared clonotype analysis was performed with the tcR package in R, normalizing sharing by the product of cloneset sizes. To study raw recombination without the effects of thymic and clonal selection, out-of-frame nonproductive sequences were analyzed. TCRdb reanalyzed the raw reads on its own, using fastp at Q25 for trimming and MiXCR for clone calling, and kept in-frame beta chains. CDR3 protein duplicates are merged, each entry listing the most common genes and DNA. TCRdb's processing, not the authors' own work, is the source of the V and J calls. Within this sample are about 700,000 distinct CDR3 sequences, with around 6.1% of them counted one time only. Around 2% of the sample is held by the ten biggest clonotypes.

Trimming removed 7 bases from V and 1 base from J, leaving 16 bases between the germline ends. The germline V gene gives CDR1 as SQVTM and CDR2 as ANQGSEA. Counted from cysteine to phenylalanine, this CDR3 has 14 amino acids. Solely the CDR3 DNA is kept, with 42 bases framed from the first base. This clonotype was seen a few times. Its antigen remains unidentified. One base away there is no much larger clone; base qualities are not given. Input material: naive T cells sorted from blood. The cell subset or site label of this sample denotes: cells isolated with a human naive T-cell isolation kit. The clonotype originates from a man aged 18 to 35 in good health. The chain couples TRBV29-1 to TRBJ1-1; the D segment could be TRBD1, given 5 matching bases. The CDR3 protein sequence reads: CSAVSGTANTEAFF. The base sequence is TGCAGCGCTGTTTCCGGGACGGCGAACACTGAAGCTTTCTTT.